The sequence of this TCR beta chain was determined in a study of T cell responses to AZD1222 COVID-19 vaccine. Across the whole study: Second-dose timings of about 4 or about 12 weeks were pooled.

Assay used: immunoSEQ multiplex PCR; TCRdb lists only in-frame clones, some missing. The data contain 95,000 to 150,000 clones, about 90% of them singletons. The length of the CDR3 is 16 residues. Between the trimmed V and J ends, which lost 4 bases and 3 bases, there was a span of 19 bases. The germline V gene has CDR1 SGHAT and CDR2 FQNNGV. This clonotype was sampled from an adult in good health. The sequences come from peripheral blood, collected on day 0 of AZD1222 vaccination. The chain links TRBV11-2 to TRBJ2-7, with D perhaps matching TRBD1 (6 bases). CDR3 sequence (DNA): TGTGCCAGCAGCTCGGTAAGGGGACACTCGCTCTACGAGCAGTACTTC. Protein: CASSSVRGHSLYEQYF.